These 5 T cell receptor beta chains were sequenced from one sample in a study of blood T cell repertoires in COVID-19. Profiling relied on immunoSEQ multiplex PCR, and the TCRdb table lists in-frame clones only, not all of them. The sample includes 55,000 to 90,000 clones, approximately 89% seen only once; the top ten take about an eighth. The sequencing input was peripheral blood. Receptors were obtained from a woman in her sixties with acute or convalescent COVID-19.

This chain connects TRBV6-5 to TRBJ1-2, with a tentative D call TRBD1 (5 bases). Germline V gene data show CDR1 as MNHEY and CDR2 as SVGAGI. The V gene lost 6 bases and the J gene lost 8 bases, with 13 bases spanning the gap. CDR3 length: 12 residues. CDR3: CASSPRGDGYTF. The CDR3 DNA reads TGTGCCAGCAGCCCACGGGGGGACGGCTACACCTTC.

This chain connects TRBV5-5 to TRBJ2-7; D is ambiguous. V lost 0 bases and J lost 2, with 9 bases in between. This CDR3 has 14 residues. Germline CDR1 reads SGHKS; CDR2 reads YYEKEE (reference sequence). This CDR3 reads CASSLAAATYEQYF. CDR3 DNA: TGTGCCAGCAGCTTGGCCGCGGCTACCTACGAGCAGTACTTC.

The J gene is TRBJ1-4, the V gene TRBV30, with 11 positions matching TRBD1. Germline values: CDR1 GTSNPN, CDR2 SVGIG (reference sequence). After removal of 4 bases from V and 6 bases from J, the junction contained 22 bases not matched to a gene. This CDR3 is built from 20 residues. As DNA, the CDR3 is TGTGCCTGGAAACCCCCCATAGTGCGGGACAGGGGGTCGTTTGATGAAAAACTGTTTTTT. Encoded protein: CAWKPPIVRDRGSFDEKLFF.

This clone was counted once. This sequence joins TRBV4-1 and TRBJ2-1; TRBD1 matches at 7 bases. Germline-derived CDR1 and CDR2 are MGHRA and YSYEKL. V shed 3 bases, J shed 5 bases, and the junction held 7 bases outside the gene matches. The CDR3 is 15 amino acids. In DNA form, the CDR3 reads TGCGCCAGCAGCCAGAGGGGGCAGGCCGACAATGAGCAGTTCTTC. Translated: CASSQRGQADNEQFF.

This clone has just one count. J is TRBJ1-2 and V is TRBV2, with TRBD1 matching over 8 bases. CDR3 size: 15 residues. Trimming cost V 5 bases and J 3 bases; bases outside gene matches: 8. Germline assignment: CDR1 SNHLY and CDR2 FYNNEI. The CDR3 sequence is CASSRQGIGDYGYTF. CDR3 DNA: TGTGCCAGCAGTAGACAGGGGATAGGTGACTATGGCTACACCTTC.